This TCR beta chain was captured in a study of blood T cell repertoires in COVID-19. Study at large: The origin of the acute and convalescent COVID-19 samples was the United States, Italy and Spain.

TCRdb's table, derived via immunoSEQ multiplex PCR, lists solely in-frame clones and lacks some. This sample has 25,000 to 30,000 clones, with about 91% found just once. Trimming took 7 bases from V and 6 from J; bases not matched to a gene: 13. The CDR3 loop spans 15 amino acids. The sample was peripheral blood. This rearrangement joins TRBV6-7 to TRBJ1-1, with TRBD1 matching 8 bases. TRBV6-7 is annotated as an ORF whose role is uncertain. This TCR was recovered from a man aged 50 or older with active COVID-19. Written as DNA, the CDR3 is TGTGCCAGCACCCCGAGGGGGACAGGATTGTCTGAAGCTTTCTTT. This encodes CASTPRGTGLSEAFF.